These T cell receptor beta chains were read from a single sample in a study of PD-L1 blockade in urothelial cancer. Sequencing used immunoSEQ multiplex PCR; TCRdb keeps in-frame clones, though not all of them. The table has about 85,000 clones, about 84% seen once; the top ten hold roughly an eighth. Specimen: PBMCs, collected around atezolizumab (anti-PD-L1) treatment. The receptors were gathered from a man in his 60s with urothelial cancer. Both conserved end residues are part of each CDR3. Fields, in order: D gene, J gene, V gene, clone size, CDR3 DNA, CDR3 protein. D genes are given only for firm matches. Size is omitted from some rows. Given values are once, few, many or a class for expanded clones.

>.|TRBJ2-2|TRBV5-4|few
TGTGCCAGCAGCTATATGAACACCGGGGAGCTGTTTTTT
CASSYMNTGELFF
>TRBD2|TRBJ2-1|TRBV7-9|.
TGTGCCAGCAGCTTACCCGCGGGGGTAGTCTCTGAGCAGTTCTTC
CASSLPAGVVSEQFF
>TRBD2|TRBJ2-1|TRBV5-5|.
TGTGCCAGCAGCCAAGACTTGCGGGAGGGGTCGGCCAATGAGCAGTTCTTC
CASSQDLREGSANEQFF
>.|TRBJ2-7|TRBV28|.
TGTGCCAGCAGTACCCCCTGGAGATACGAGCAGTACTTC
CASSTPWRYEQYF
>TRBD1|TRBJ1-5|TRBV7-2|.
TGTGCCAGCAGCGACAGGGGTGTGAGCAATCAGCCCCAGCATTTT
CASSDRGVSNQPQHF
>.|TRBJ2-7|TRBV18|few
TGTGCCAGCTCACCAGACAGAGGGAGGTTTGGCGAGCAGTACTTC
CASSPDRGRFGEQYF
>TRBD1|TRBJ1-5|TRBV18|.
TGTGCCAGCTCACCCACAGGGGGCCGACCGAATCAGCCCCAGCATTTT
CASSPTGGRPNQPQHF
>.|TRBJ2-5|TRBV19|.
TGTGCCAGTAGTACAGGCGTACTCCCCGACGAGACCCAGTACTTC
CASSTGVLPDETQYF
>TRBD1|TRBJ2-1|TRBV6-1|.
TGTGCCAGCAACTTCCGGGACAGGAAAAACAATGAGCAGTTCTTC
CASNFRDRKNNEQFF
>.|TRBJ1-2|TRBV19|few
TGTGCCAGTAGTATTAGGGACATCATCTATGGCTACACCTTC
CASSIRDIIYGYTF
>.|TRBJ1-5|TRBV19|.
TGTGCCAGTAGTATAGGGCAGGGGATAAGTCAGCCCCAGCATTTT
CASSIGQGISQPQHF
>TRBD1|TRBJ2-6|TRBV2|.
TGTGCCAGCAGTGAAGGGGACAGGGTCTGGGCCAACGTCCTGACTTTC
CASSEGDRVWANVLTF
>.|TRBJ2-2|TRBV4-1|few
TGCGCCAGCAGCCCCAACGCGCAGAACACCGGGGAGCTGTTTTTT
CASSPNAQNTGELFF
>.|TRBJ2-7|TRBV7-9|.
TGTGCCAGCAGCTTGTCCGACAGAGCCTACGAGCAGTACTTC
CASSLSDRAYEQYF
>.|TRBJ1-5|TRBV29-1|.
TGCAGCGTTGAAGCAGGACCGGGACAGCCCCAGCATTTT
CSVEAGPGQPQHF
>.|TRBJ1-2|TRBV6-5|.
TGTGCCAGCAGTTACTCGTGGACAAACAATGGCTACACCTTC
CASSYSWTNNGYTF
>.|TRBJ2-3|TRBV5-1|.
TGCGCCAGCAGCTTGGTTGCAGAAACAGATACGCAGTATTTT
CASSLVAETDTQYF
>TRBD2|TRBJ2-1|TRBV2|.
TGTGCCAGCAAGGGTGGGATTAGCGGGAGTTACAATGAGCAGTTCTTC
CASKGGISGSYNEQFF
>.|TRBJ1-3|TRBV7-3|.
TGTGCCAGCAGCTTACTGGCAGGGGACTCTGGAAACACCATATATTTT
CASSLLAGDSGNTIYF
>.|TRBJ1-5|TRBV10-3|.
TGTGCCATCAATAACAGGGACAATCAGCCCCAGCATTTT
CAINNRDNQPQHF
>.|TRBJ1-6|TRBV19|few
TGTGCCAGTAGATGGGGGGGGGTGACAGGTAATTCACCCCTCCACTTT
CASRWGGVTGNSPLHF
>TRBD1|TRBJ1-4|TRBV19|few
TGTGCCAGTAGCCCGAACCGGGACAGGCGTAATGAAAAACTGTTTTTT
CASSPNRDRRNEKLFF
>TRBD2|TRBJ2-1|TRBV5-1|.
TGCGCCAGCAGCTTGGTTGGGACTAGCGGGGATGAGCAGTTCTTC
CASSLVGTSGDEQFF
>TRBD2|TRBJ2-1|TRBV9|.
TGTGCCAGCAGCGTCCCTAGCGGGGGCAGAAGCAATGAGCAGTTCTTC
CASSVPSGGRSNEQFF
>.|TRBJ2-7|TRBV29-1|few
TGCAGCGCCCGGCAGACTACCTACGAGCAGTACTTC
CSARQTTYEQYF
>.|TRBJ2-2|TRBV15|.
TGTGCCACCAGCACCCGACAGGTTCTCGGCCGGGAGCTGTTTTTT
CATSTRQVLGRELFF
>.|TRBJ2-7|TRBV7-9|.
TGTGCCAGCAGCTCAATACAGGGAACCTACGAGCAGTACTTC
CASSSIQGTYEQYF
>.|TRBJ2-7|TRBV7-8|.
TGTGCCAGCAGCTTAGTGCCGGGATTTGAACGCTACGAGCAGTACTTC
CASSLVPGFERYEQYF
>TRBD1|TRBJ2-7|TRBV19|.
TGTGCCACTAGGACAGGGGGTTTTGTCGATTACGAGCAGTACTTC
CATRTGGFVDYEQYF
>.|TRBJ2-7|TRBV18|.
TGTGCCAGCTCACCAAGCGGAGGGGCCTACGAGCAGTACTTC
CASSPSGGAYEQYF
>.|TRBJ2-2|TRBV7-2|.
TGTGCCAGCAGTCCTCAGGTTGGCCGGGAGCTGTTTTTT
CASSPQVGRELFF
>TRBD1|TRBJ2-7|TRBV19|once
TGTGCAAGTACCCAACCGGGACAGGGGCCTGAGCAGTACTTC
CASTQPGQGPEQYF
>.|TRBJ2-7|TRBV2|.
TGTGCCAGTAGTCCGGACACCTCCTACGAGCAGTACTTC
CASSPDTSYEQYF
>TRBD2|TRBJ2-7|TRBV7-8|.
TGTGCCAGCAGCTTGGATGGGACTAGCGGCGAGCAGTACTTC
CASSLDGTSGEQYF
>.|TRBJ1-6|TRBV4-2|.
TGTGCCAGCAGCCCTCGGGGGGGCTCCTATAATTCACCCCTCCACTTT
CASSPRGGSYNSPLHF
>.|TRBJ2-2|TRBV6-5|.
TGTGCCAGCAGTTACACCCGGGGCAGGGGTCACGGGGAGCTGTTTTTT
CASSYTRGRGHGELFF
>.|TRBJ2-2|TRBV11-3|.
TGTGCCAGCAGCCCCCAGGGGCGGTTTTACACCGGGGAGCTGTTTTTT
CASSPQGRFYTGELFF
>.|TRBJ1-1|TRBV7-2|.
TGTGCCAGCAGCTCGGGGGGGAACACTGAAGCTTTCTTT
CASSSGGNTEAFF
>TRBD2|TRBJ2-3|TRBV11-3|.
TGTGCCAGCAGCCCGCCGGCTAGCGGGGGGGGGATAGATACGCAGTATTTT
CASSPPASGGGIDTQYF
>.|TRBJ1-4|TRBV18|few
TGTGCCAGCTCACCTAACAGGGAGGGCGAAAAACTGTTTTTT
CASSPNREGEKLFF
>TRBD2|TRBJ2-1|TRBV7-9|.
TGTGCCAGCAGCTCACGACTAGCGGTGAGCTCCTACAATGAGCAGTTCTTC
CASSSRLAVSSYNEQFF
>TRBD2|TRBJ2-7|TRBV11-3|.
TGTGCCAGCAGCCCCCAGGGACTAGCGGCCGAGCAGTACTTC
CASSPQGLAAEQYF
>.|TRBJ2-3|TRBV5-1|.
TGCGCCAGCAGCTTGGAAGGGGGTATAGATACGCAGTATTTT
CASSLEGGIDTQYF
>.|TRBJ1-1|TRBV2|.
TGTGCCGGTCGTAGAGGACAGCCGAACACTGAAGCTTTCTTT
CAGRRGQPNTEAFF
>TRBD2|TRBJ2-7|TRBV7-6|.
TGTGCCAGCAGCCTAAGTCCCGGGACTAGTATGGAGCAGTACTTC
CASSLSPGTSMEQYF
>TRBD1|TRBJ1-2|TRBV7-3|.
TGTGCCAGCAGCCAGCAGGGGGGCGATGGCTACACCTTC
CASSQQGGDGYTF
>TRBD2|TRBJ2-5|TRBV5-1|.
TGCGCCAGCAGCAGAGGGACTAGCGGGGGCCGGGAGACCCAGTACTTC
CASSRGTSGGRETQYF
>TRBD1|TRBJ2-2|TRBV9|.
TGTGCCAGCAGCGTAGGGACAGGGGCTCACACCGGGGAGCTGTTTTTT
CASSVGTGAHTGELFF
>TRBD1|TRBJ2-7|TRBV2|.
TGTGCCAGCAGCTCGACAGGGTTCGGACTTTACGAGCAGTACTTC
CASSSTGFGLYEQYF
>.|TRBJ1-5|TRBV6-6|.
TGTGCCACAACCGGGGGATGGGCGAATCAGCCCCAGCATTTT
CATTGGWANQPQHF
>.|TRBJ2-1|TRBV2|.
TGTGCCAGCAGTACTAGGATGGGAACAAATGAGCAGTTCTTC
CASSTRMGTNEQFF
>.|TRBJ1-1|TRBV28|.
TGTGCCAGCCGACAGCTTAACGTCGCTTTCTTT
CASRQLNVAFF
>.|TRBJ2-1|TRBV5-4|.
TGTGCCAGCAGCTCGCCCCAGGGGAGCTCCTACAATGAGCAGTTCTTC
CASSSPQGSSYNEQFF
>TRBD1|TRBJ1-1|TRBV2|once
TGTGCCAGCGGAGAGCGGACAGGGGAGAACACTGAAGCTTTCTTT
CASGERTGENTEAFF
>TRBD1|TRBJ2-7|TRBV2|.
TGTGCCAGCGACCGGGACAGGGGTCTCCACGAGCAGTACTTC
CASDRDRGLHEQYF
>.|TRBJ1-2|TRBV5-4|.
TGTGCCAGCAGCCTGGGGAGGGTTGATGGCTACACCTTC
CASSLGRVDGYTF
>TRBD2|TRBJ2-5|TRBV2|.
TGTGCCAGCAGGCCTGAAGGGACTAGCCAAGAGACCCAGTACTTC
CASRPEGTSQETQYF